These T cell receptor beta chains were read from a single sample in a study of B cell selection in AIRE deficiency. Some clones are missing from TCRdb's copy, which holds only in-frame ones; the method was immunoSEQ multiplex PCR. The sample holds some 23,000 clones, 97% seen once. Sequences were obtained from conventional CD4+ T cells sorted from PBMCs. These receptors were taken from a human donor with AIRE deficiency. The CDR3 runs from the conserved cysteine through the conserved F or W. A D gene is named only where the DNA matches it firmly. Clone size is stated in some rows and not others, as once, few, many or a class when expanded.

TRBV11-1	NA	TRBJ2-7	TRBD1	CASSPSGQVYEQYF	TGTGCCAGCAGCCCCTCCGGACAGGTCTACGAGCAGTACTTC
TRBV29-1	once	TRBJ2-7	TRBD2	CSAWWREGSGEQYF	TGCAGCGCCTGGTGGCGGGAGGGGTCTGGCGAGCAGTACTTC
TRBV7-9	NA	TRBJ1-1	TRBD1	CASSVRTGMNTEAFF	TGTGCCAGCAGTGTTCGGACAGGGATGAACACTGAAGCTTTCTTT
TRBV9	NA	TRBJ2-3	TRBD2	CASSLTGTSGSIDTQYF	TGTGCCAGCAGCCTAACCGGGACTAGCGGGAGTATCGATACGCAGTATTTT
TRBV6-6	NA	TRBJ2-7	TRBD2	CASSAGRSSGAYEQYF	TGTGCCAGCAGCGCAGGGCGGTCTAGCGGTGCCTACGAGCAGTACTTC
TRBV7-2	NA	TRBJ1-5	NA	CASSLGSTRSNQPQHF	TGTGCCAGCAGCTTAGGGTCGACGAGGAGCAATCAGCCCCAGCATTTT
TRBV19	NA	TRBJ2-7	NA	CASSILGGNIYEQYF	TGTGCCAGTAGTATCCTTGGAGGGAACATTTACGAGCAGTACTTC
TRBV7-2	once	TRBJ2-3	NA	CASSFFTGGGTDTQYF	TGTGCCAGCAGCTTCTTTACCGGAGGGGGCACAGATACGCAGTATTTT
TRBV27	NA	TRBJ1-6	TRBD1	CASSTAGAQGGDLHF	TGTGCCAGCAGTACTGCCGGGGCTCAGGGGGGTGACCTCCACTTT
TRBV18	NA	TRBJ2-7	TRBD2	CASSQTSGTSYEQYF	TGTGCCAGCTCTCAGACTAGCGGGACCTCCTACGAGCAGTACTTC
TRBV5-1	NA	TRBJ2-5	NA	CASSLQGAETQYF	TGCGCCAGCAGCTTGCAAGGCGCAGAGACCCAGTACTTC
TRBV5-5	once	TRBJ2-7	NA	CASSLVFEGGGEQYF	TGTGCCAGCAGCTTGGTTTTTGAAGGGGGAGGGGAGCAGTACTTC
TRBV4-3	once	TRBJ2-3	NA	CASSQGRQHTDTQYF	TGCGCCAGCAGCCAAGGGCGGCAGCACACAGATACGCAGTATTTT
TRBV7-2	NA	TRBJ1-1	NA	CASSSPGVYTEAFF	TGTGCCAGCAGCTCCCCGGGGGTTTACACTGAAGCTTTCTTT
TRBV11-2	NA	TRBJ2-6	NA	CASSLEGSGANVLTF	TGTGCCAGCAGCTTAGAAGGCTCTGGGGCCAACGTCCTGACTTTC
TRBV6-5	NA	TRBJ1-4	TRBD1	CASSGPGQGNEKLFF	TGTGCCAGCAGTGGACCGGGACAGGGGAATGAAAAACTGTTTTTT
TRBV7-3	NA	TRBJ2-7	NA	CASSLTGDAGEQYF	TGTGCCAGCAGCTTAACCGGGGATGCGGGCGAGCAGTACTTC
TRBV15	NA	TRBJ1-2	NA	CATSRDGTYTF	TGTGCCACCAGCAGAGACGGGACCTACACCTTC
TRBV2	few	TRBJ1-4	TRBD1	CASSELSGGDEKLFF	TGTGCCAGCAGTGAGCTCTCAGGGGGCGATGAAAAACTGTTTTTT
TRBV5-4	NA	TRBJ1-1	NA	CASSPGQNTEAFF	TGTGCCAGCAGCCCTGGACAGAACACTGAAGCTTTCTTT
TRBV27	NA	TRBJ1-1	NA	CASSLSSRGTRTKRPEAFF	TGTGCCAGCAGTTTATCCTCGAGGGGGACCCGCACAAAGAGACCTGAAGCTTTCTTT
TRBV30	NA	TRBJ1-2	NA	CAWSLLGITNYGYTF	TGTGCCTGGAGTCTTCTTGGGATAACTAACTATGGCTACACCTTC
TRBV5-5	NA	TRBJ1-3	NA	CASSLALRRLSGNTIYF	TGTGCCAGCAGCTTGGCCCTGAGACGCCTCTCTGGAAACACCATATATTTT
TRBV27	NA	TRBJ2-4	NA	CASSYAPKPHTKNIQYF	TGTGCCAGCAGTTACGCCCCAAAGCCTCACACCAAAAACATTCAGTACTTC
TRBV29-1	NA	TRBJ2-1	NA	CSVAHVLVLDEQFF	TGCAGCGTTGCGCACGTACTAGTTTTAGATGAGCAGTTCTTC
TRBV30	NA	TRBJ2-1	NA	CAWSPVPPEQFF	TGTGCCTGGAGTCCAGTACCGCCGGAGCAGTTCTTC
TRBV6-5	NA	TRBJ1-2	NA	CASSYLSAANYGYTF	TGTGCCAGCAGTTACTTATCCGCAGCTAACTATGGCTACACCTTC
TRBV19	once	TRBJ2-2	TRBD2	CASSILAANTGELFF	TGTGCCAGTAGTATTCTAGCGGCGAACACCGGGGAGCTGTTTTTT
TRBV7-5	NA	TRBJ1-5	NA	CVRSVRDRPSQNSNQPQHF	TGTGTCAGAAGCGTCCGGGACAGGCCTTCCCAAAATAGCAATCAGCCCCAGCATTTT
TRBV5-1	once	TRBJ2-3	NA	CASSLESDTQYF	TGCGCCAGCAGCTTGGAATCGGATACGCAGTATTTT
TRBV5-6	NA	TRBJ1-6	TRBD1	CASSRRDRGSNHHF	TGTGCCAGCAGTCGGCGGGACAGGGGGTCCAACCACCACTTT
TRBV19	NA	TRBJ2-3	NA	CASSLWGSDTQYF	TGTGCCAGTAGTCTGTGGGGCTCAGATACGCAGTATTTT
TRBV7-2	NA	TRBJ1-3	TRBD1	CASRLDRGLSDTIYF	TGTGCCAGCAGACTAGACAGGGGGCTTAGTGACACCATATATTTT
TRBV7-2	NA	TRBJ2-1	TRBD2	CASSPGLAGGEQFF	TGTGCCAGCAGCCCCGGACTAGCGGGAGGGGAGCAGTTCTTC
TRBV9	NA	TRBJ1-6	TRBD1	CASSVDGTGFDSPLHF	TGTGCCAGCAGCGTAGATGGGACAGGGTTTGATTCACCCCTCCACTTT
TRBV5-6	NA	TRBJ2-5	TRBD1	CASSRDRGLETQYF	TGTGCCAGCAGCCGGGACAGGGGGCTAGAGACCCAGTACTTC
TRBV4-2	NA	TRBJ2-7	NA	CASSQVGGRELVTAYEQYF	TGTGCCAGCAGCCAAGTGGGGGGGCGTGAATTAGTAACCGCCTACGAGCAGTACTTC
TRBV6-5	NA	TRBJ1-2	TRBD1	CASSRTGGAYGYTF	TGTGCCAGCAGCCGGACAGGGGGAGCTTATGGCTACACCTTC
TRBV19	NA	TRBJ1-1	TRBD1	CASSPLTQGIVGNTEAFF	TGTGCCAGTAGCCCCCTTACACAGGGGATAGTTGGGAACACTGAAGCTTTCTTT
TRBV5-6	NA	TRBJ1-1	NA	CASSSYGGTEAFF	TGTGCCAGCAGCTCATACGGCGGCACTGAAGCTTTCTTT
TRBV4-3	NA	TRBJ1-4	TRBD1	CASSQQQGVGEKLFF	TGCGCCAGCAGCCAACAACAGGGGGTCGGGGAAAAACTGTTTTTT
TRBV19	NA	TRBJ2-2	NA	CASTVGQNTGELFF	TGTGCCAGCACCGTCGGGCAGAACACCGGGGAGCTGTTTTTT
TRBV28	NA	TRBJ1-2	NA	CASTGGQGTVERTRF	TGTGCCAGCACGGGAGGTCAGGGAACAGTAGAGCGGACCAGGTTC
TRBV15	NA	TRBJ2-7	TRBD2	CATSRSSGRVNEQYF	TGTGCCACCAGCAGAAGTAGCGGGAGGGTTAACGAGCAGTACTTC
TRBV5-6	NA	TRBJ1-1	TRBD1	CASSIGQGLAEAFF	TGTGCCAGCAGCATCGGACAGGGACTTGCTGAAGCTTTCTTT
TRBV7-2	NA	TRBJ1-1	NA	CASSLEAGRTEAFF	TGTGCCAGCAGCTTAGAGGCAGGGCGCACTGAAGCTTTCTTT
TRBV15	NA	TRBJ2-2	NA	CATSRLSGAIGELFF	TGTGCCACCAGCAGATTATCAGGGGCGATCGGGGAGCTGTTTTTT
TRBV28	NA	TRBJ1-5	NA	CASSPESWPPQPQHF	TGTGCCAGCAGTCCAGAATCCTGGCCCCCCCAGCCCCAGCATTTT
TRBV28	NA	TRBJ2-7	NA	CASSLGTFYEQYF	TGTGCCAGCAGTTTGGGGACTTTCTACGAGCAGTACTTC